These T cell receptor beta chains were read from a single sample in a study of Ad26.COV2.S vaccination and SARS-CoV-2 variants. The data were produced by immunoSEQ multiplex PCR, yet TCRdb's version contains in-frame clones alone and is incomplete. Of 300,000 to 400,000 clones listed, less than 90% are singletons. The specimen comprised peripheral blood, sampled in a trial of Ad26.COV2.S vaccine versus placebo. The receptors originated from a person aged 18-65 years who received the Ad26.COV2.S COVID-19 vaccine or a placebo. The CDR3 runs from the conserved cysteine through the conserved F or W. A D gene is named only where the DNA matches it firmly. Size is stated for part of the rows, as once, few or many counts, or as a class when the clone is expanded.

D gene,clone size,V gene,J gene,CDR3 protein,CDR3 DNA
TRBD1,many,TRBV28,TRBJ2-6,CASRVTGALSGANVLTF,TGTGCCAGCAGGGTCACAGGGGCCCTATCTGGGGCCAACGTCCTGACTTTC
-,-,TRBV11-2,TRBJ2-7,CASSLAPGRYEQYF,TGTGCCAGCAGCTTAGCCCCAGGACGCTACGAGCAGTACTTC
TRBD1,-,TRBV4-3,TRBJ2-7,CASSQEGGSSYEQYF,TGCGCCAGCAGCCAAGAAGGGGGCAGCTCCTACGAGCAGTACTTC
-,once,TRBV7-3,TRBJ1-1,CASSLIVTENTEAFF,TGTGCCAGCAGCTTAATCGTGACTGAGAACACTGAAGCTTTCTTT
-,-,TRBV15,TRBJ1-4,CATSRPNEKLFF,TGTGCCACCAGCAGACCTAATGAAAAACTGTTTTTT
TRBD1,-,TRBV7-2,TRBJ1-5,CASSTRDSRAQHF,TGTGCCAGCAGCACCCGGGACAGCCGAGCCCAGCATTTT
TRBD2,once,TRBV7-3,TRBJ2-6,CASSQDLAGIRGGANVLTF,TGTGCCAGCAGCCAAGACTTAGCGGGAATAAGGGGTGGGGCCAACGTCCTGACTTTC
TRBD1,-,TRBV3-1/TRBV3-2,TRBJ2-3,CASSQGQSVTQYF,TGTGCCAGCAGCCAGGGACAGTCCGTCACGCAGTATTTT
-,-,TRBV9,TRBJ1-2,CASSDHRAKSGYTF,TGTGCCAGCAGCGACCACAGGGCCAAGTCTGGCTACACCTTC
-,-,TRBV9,TRBJ1-2,CASSVDPGTLTGYTF,TGTGCCAGCAGCGTAGACCCAGGGACTCTTACCGGCTACACCTTC
TRBD2,-,TRBV5-6,TRBJ2-1,CASSFISLAGGPRNEQFF,TGTGCCAGCAGCTTCATATCGTTGGCGGGAGGGCCGAGGAATGAGCAGTTCTTC
TRBD1,-,TRBV5-4,TRBJ1-4,CASSLGQGREKLFF,TGTGCCAGCAGCTTGGGACAGGGGCGCGAAAAACTGTTTTTT
TRBD1,-,TRBV27,TRBJ2-7,CASSLRRTGGYEQYF,TGTGCCAGCAGTTTAAGGAGGACAGGGGGCTACGAGCAGTACTTC
-,-,TRBV6-2/TRBV6-3,TRBJ1-2,CASSYSSGDKDGYTF,TGTGCCAGCAGTTACTCGAGTGGCGACAAGGATGGCTACACCTTC
-,-,TRBV2,TRBJ2-2,CASSLTSRIGELFF,TGTGCCAGCAGCCTGACTAGTAGGATCGGGGAGCTGTTTTTT
TRBD2,-,TRBV20-1,TRBJ2-7,CSASSSGGVAHYEQYF,TGCAGTGCTAGTTCTAGCGGGGGGGTCGCACACTACGAGCAGTACTTC
TRBD2,once,TRBV11-2,TRBJ2-7,CASSLAGLAGQPVYEQYF,TGTGCCAGCAGCTTAGCCGGACTAGCGGGACAGCCGGTATACGAGCAGTACTTC
-,few,TRBV7-9,TRBJ2-1,CASSSPSRDEYNEQFF,TGTGCCAGCAGCTCCCCATCCCGGGACGAGTACAATGAGCAGTTCTTC
TRBD1,once,TRBV5-5,TRBJ1-5,CASSLVGQGNNQPQHF,TGTGCCAGCAGCTTGGTCGGACAGGGGAATAATCAGCCCCAGCATTTT
TRBD2,-,TRBV3-1/TRBV3-2,TRBJ2-1,CASSLFLGRGGRVSNEQFF,TGTGCCAGCAGCCTCTTTCTGGGACGGGGGGGCAGGGTGTCCAATGAGCAGTTCTTC
TRBD2,-,TRBV6-5,TRBJ2-7,CAFGLAGRAYEQYF,TGTGCCTTTGGACTAGCGGGGAGAGCCTACGAGCAGTACTTC
TRBD1,-,TRBV6-6,TRBJ1-6,CASSLSGGVGGINNSPLHF,TGTGCCAGCAGTCTATCAGGGGGGGTCGGGGGCATCAATAATTCACCCCTCCACTTT
-,-,TRBV6-5,TRBJ2-7,CASGVSTYEQYF,TGTGCCAGCGGGGTCAGTACCTACGAGCAGTACTTC
-,once,TRBV12-3/TRBV12-4,TRBJ2-7,CASSLVPYEQYF,TGTGCCAGCAGTTTAGTTCCCTACGAGCAGTACTTC
TRBD1,-,TRBV7-9,TRBJ1-2,CASSLGTGGDYGYTF,TGTGCCAGCAGCTTAGGGACAGGGGGCGACTATGGCTACACCTTC
TRBD1,-,TRBV19,TRBJ1-2,CASARDRGDYGYTF,TGTGCCAGCGCTCGAGACAGGGGTGACTATGGCTACACCTTC
-,-,TRBV7-2,TRBJ2-3,CASSLSILDTQYF,TGTGCCAGCAGCTTAAGTATCCTGGATACGCAGTATTTT
-,-,TRBV4-3,TRBJ1-2,CASSQSGTLRGYTF,TGCGCCAGCAGCCAATCGGGGACCCTACGTGGCTACACCTTC
-,-,TRBV7-7,TRBJ2-3,CASSLRHYRRWAYPDTQYF,TGTGCCAGCAGCTTAAGGCACTATAGGAGGTGGGCTTATCCAGATACGCAGTATTTT
TRBD2,-,TRBV7-8,TRBJ2-1,CASSLGAGGPNNEQFF,TGTGCCAGCAGCTTAGGGGCGGGAGGGCCGAACAATGAGCAGTTCTTC
-,-,TRBV5-1,TRBJ2-1,CASSLADQGNEQFF,TGCGCCAGCAGTTTGGCGGATCAAGGGAATGAGCAGTTCTTC
TRBD2,-,TRBV7-3,TRBJ2-3,CASSQPTSGVDTQYF,TGTGCCAGCAGCCAACCGACTAGCGGGGTAGATACGCAGTATTTT
-,-,TRBV3-1/TRBV3-2,TRBJ2-1,CASSQALGGQSSYNEQFF,TGTGCCAGCAGCCAAGCGTTAGGAGGGCAGAGCTCCTACAATGAGCAGTTCTTC
-,-,TRBV7-8,TRBJ2-1,CASSSVEPGPYNEQFF,TGTGCCAGCAGCTCCGTAGAACCGGGCCCGTACAATGAGCAGTTCTTC
TRBD1,-,TRBV19,TRBJ2-2,CASTTGQSNTGELFF,TGTGCCAGTACCACGGGACAGTCGAACACCGGGGAGCTGTTTTTT
-,few,TRBV5-1,TRBJ2-7,CASSPGQEYEQYF,TGCGCCAGCAGCCCCGGACAAGAGTACGAGCAGTACTTC
-,-,TRBV19,TRBJ1-5,CASSISQGNQPQHF,TGTGCCAGTAGTATATCCCAGGGCAATCAGCCCCAGCATTTT
-,few,TRBV2,TRBJ2-7,CASSELAEQYF,TGTGCCAGCAGTGAATTGGCCGAGCAGTACTTC
-,few,TRBV11-2,TRBJ2-7,CASSLVGRVDEQYF,TGTGCCAGCAGCTTAGTGGGCAGGGTAGACGAGCAGTACTTC
-,-,TRBV2,TRBJ1-6,CASKAQEHSPLHF,TGTGCCAGCAAGGCCCAGGAACATTCACCCCTCCACTTT
-,-,TRBV12-5,TRBJ2-1,CASGISALGAPNEQFF,TGTGCTAGTGGTATATCGGCCCTCGGGGCGCCAAATGAGCAGTTCTTC
TRBD1,-,TRBV10-3,TRBJ2-5,CAINPGTGGLGKEVMQETQYF,TGTGCCATCAACCCCGGGACAGGGGGCTTGGGAAAAGAAGTGATGCAAGAGACCCAGTACTTC
-,-,TRBV7-9,TRBJ2-7,CASSLGTPYEQYF,TGTGCCAGCAGCTTAGGTACTCCCTACGAGCAGTACTTC
-,-,TRBV5-6,TRBJ2-3,CASSLTDTQYF,TGTGCCAGCAGCTTGACAGATACGCAGTATTTT
-,-,TRBV20-1,TRBJ2-1,CSAETYNEQFF,TGCAGTGCCGAAACATACAATGAGCAGTTCTTC
-,-,TRBV12-3/TRBV12-4,TRBJ1-5,CASSSSGQPQHF,-
-,-,TRBV10-3,TRBJ1-4,CAISEWSRDKDRKLFF,TGTGCCATCAGTGAGTGGAGCAGGGATAAGGATCGAAAACTGTTTTTT